This entry describes one T cell receptor (beta chain). Its antigen remains unknown. This entry belongs to a study of T cell responses to AZD1222 COVID-19 vaccine. Study-wide background: Second-dose recipients at about 4 or about 12 weeks were treated as one pooled group.

Trimming took 6 bases from V and 1 from J, leaving 9 bases between them. From germline, CDR1 is SGHVS and CDR2 FNYEAQ. The CDR3 consists of 13 residues. Only in-frame clones appear in the TCRdb table, and some are missing; sequencing was by immunoSEQ multiplex PCR. The sample carries about 44,000 clones, around 82% recorded once. Study findings and constraints: It should be noted that donors were predominantly white British and more often female, and clonal diversity was possibly underestimated. Only after the peak T cell response were repertoires sampled.

The chain employs TRBV7-6 and TRBJ2-5; D gene ambiguous. Source: peripheral blood, taken on day 0 of AZD1222 vaccination. The sequence came from an adult in good health. This CDR3 reads CASSVAVQETQYF. In DNA, the CDR3 is TGTGCCAGCAGTGTCGCAGTCCAAGAGACCCAGTACTTC.